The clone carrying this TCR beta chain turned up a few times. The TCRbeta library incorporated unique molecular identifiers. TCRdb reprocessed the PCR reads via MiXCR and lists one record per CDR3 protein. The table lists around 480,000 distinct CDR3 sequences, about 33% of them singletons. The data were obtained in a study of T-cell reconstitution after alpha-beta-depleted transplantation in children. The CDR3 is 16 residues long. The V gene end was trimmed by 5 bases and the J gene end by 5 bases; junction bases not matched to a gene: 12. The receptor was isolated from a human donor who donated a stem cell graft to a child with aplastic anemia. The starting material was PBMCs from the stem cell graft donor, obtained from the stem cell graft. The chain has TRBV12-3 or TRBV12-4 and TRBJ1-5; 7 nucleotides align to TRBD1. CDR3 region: CASSRQGFRGDQPQHF. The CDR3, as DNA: TGTGCCAGCAGTCGACAGGGATTTCGAGGCGATCAGCCCCAGCATTTT.